This T cell receptor (beta chain) stems from a study of T cell clusters in autoimmune cytopenias. Study information: TRB sequencing had a median approximately 52,000 reads and approximately 2,400 distinct clonotypes per sample.

TRB was amplified by touch-down multiplex PCR, primer pools A and B combined. TCRdb reprocessed the multiplex PCR reads and stores each CDR3 protein as one record, lacking DNA. This sample's clone table lists 5,000 to 6,500 distinct CDR3 sequences. TRB was amplified from roughly 250 ng of peripheral blood genomic DNA per sample. This clonotype ranks as medium-sized in terms of frequency. The germline V gene encodes CDR1 SGHAT and CDR2 FQDESV (reference sequence). The CDR3 has 14 amino acids. A further study also used this sample, focusing on T cell repertoires in aging, cancer and after chemotherapy. This second report adds: The full dataset contained 9.1 million or so TCR reads.

The chain links TRBV11-1 to TRBJ2-5; TCRdb's D call of TRBD1 is untestable without DNA. The sequencing sample was made of peripheral blood. This clonotype was sampled from a human donor in good health. Here the CDR3 reads CASSPDRGRGTQYF. Full variable domain (outside the CDR3, taken from reference TRBV11-1 and TRBJ2-5): EAEVAQSPRYKITEKSQAVAFWCDPISGHATLYWYRQILGQGPELLVQFQDESVVDDSQLPKDRFSAERLKGVDSTLKIQPAELGDSAMYLCASSPDRGRGTQYFGPGTRLLVL.